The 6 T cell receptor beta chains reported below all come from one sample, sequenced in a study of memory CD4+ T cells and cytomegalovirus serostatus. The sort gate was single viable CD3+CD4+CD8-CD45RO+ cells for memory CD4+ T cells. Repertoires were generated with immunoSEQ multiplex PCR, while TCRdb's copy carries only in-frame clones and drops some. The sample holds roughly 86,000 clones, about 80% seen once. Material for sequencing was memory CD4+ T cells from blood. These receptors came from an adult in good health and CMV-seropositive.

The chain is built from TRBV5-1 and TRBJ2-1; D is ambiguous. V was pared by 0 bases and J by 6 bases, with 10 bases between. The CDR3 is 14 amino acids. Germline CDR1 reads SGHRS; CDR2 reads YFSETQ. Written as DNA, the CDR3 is TGCGCCAGCAGCTTGGACGGGCCAGTCAATGAGCAGTTCTTC. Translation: CASSLDGPVNEQFF.

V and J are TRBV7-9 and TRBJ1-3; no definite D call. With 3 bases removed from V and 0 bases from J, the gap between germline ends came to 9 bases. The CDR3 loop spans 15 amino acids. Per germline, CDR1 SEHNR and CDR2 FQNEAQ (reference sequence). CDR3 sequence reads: CASSFGSRSGNTIYF. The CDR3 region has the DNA TGTGCCAGCAGCTTCGGCAGCCGCTCTGGAAACACCATATATTTT.

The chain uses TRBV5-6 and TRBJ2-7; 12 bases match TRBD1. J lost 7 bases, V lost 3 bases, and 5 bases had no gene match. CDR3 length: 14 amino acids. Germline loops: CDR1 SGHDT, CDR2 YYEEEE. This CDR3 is CASSWGQGAGEQYF. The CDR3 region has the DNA TGTGCCAGCAGCTGGGGACAGGGGGCGGGTGAGCAGTACTTC.

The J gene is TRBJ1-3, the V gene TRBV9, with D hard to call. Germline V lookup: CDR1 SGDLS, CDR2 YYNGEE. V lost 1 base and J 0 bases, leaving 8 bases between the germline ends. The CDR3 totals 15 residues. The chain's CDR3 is CASSVHGSSGNTIYF. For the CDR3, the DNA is TGTGCCAGCAGCGTACACGGAAGCTCTGGAAACACCATATATTTT.

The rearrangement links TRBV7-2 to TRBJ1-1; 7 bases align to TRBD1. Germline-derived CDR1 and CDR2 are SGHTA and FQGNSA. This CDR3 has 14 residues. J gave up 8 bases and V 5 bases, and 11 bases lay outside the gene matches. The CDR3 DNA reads TGTGCCAGCAGCGGACGACAGGGCCCCTCCGAAGCTTTCTTT. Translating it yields CASSGRQGPSEAFF. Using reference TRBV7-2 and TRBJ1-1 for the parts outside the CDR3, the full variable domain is GAGVSQSPSNKVTEKGKDVELRCDPISGHTALYWYRQSLGQGLEFLIYFQGNSAPDKSGLPSDRFSAERTGGSVSTLTIQRTQQEDSAVYLCASSGRQGPSEAFFGQGTRLTVV.

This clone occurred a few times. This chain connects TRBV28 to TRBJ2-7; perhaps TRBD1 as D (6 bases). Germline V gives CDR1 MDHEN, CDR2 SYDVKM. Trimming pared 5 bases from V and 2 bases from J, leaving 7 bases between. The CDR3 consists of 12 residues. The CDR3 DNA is TGTGCCAGCAGTGGGACACCCTACGAGCAGTACTTC. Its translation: CASSGTPYEQYF.